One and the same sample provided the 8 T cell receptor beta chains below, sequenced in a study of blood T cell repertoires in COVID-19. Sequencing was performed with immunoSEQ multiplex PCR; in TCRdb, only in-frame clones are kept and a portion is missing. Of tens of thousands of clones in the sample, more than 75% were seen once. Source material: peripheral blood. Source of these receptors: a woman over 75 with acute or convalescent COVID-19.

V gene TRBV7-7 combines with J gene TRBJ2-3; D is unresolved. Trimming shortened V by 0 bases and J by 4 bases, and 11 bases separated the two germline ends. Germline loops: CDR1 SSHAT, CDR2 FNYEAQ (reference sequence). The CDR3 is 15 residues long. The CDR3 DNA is TGTGCCAGCAGCTTAGCTGACTCATTGGCAGATACGCAGTATTTT. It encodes CASSLADSLADTQYF.

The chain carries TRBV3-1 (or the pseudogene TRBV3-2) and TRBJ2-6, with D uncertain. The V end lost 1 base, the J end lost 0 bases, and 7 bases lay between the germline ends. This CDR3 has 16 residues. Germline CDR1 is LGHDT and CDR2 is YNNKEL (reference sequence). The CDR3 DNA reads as TGTGCCAGCAGCCAAGCATCGGGCTCTGGGGCCAACGTCCTGACTTTC. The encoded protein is CASSQASGSGANVLTF.

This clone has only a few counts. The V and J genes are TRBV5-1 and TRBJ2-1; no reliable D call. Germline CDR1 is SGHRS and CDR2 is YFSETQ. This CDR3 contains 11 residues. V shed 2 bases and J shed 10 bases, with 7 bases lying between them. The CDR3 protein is CASSFDTEQFF. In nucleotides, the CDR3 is TGCGCCAGCAGCTTCGACACCGAGCAGTTCTTC.

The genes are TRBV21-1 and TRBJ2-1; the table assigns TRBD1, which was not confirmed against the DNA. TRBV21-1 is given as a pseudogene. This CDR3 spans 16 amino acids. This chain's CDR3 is CASSKVNGTANNEQFF. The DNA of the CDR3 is TGTGCCAGCAGCAAAGTGAACGGGACAGCCAACAATGAGCAGTTCTTC.

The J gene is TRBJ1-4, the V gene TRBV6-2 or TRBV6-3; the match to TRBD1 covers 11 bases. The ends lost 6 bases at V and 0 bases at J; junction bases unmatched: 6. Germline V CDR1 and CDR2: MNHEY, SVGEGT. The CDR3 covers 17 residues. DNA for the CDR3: TGTGCCAGCAGCGACCGGGACAGGGGGGCAACTAATGAAAAACTGTTTTTT. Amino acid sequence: CASSDRDRGATNEKLFF.

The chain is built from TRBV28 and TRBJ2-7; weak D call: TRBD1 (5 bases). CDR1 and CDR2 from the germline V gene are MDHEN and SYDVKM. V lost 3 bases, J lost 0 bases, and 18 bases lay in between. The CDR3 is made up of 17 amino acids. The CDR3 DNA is TGTGCCAGCAGTTTGGTCCCCAGAGACAGACACTCCTACGAGCAGTACTTC. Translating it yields CASSLVPRDRHSYEQYF.

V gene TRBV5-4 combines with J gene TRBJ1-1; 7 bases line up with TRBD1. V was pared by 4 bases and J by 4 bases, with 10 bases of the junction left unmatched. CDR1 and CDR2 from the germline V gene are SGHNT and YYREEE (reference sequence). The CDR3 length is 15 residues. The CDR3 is CASSRTGEVGTEAFF. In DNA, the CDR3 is TGTGCCAGCAGCCGCACAGGGGAGGTGGGCACTGAAGCTTTCTTT.

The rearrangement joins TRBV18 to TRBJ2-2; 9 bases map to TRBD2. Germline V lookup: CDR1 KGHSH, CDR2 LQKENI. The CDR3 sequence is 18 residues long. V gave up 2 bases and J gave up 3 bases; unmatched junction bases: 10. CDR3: CASSPESSGIIDTGELFF. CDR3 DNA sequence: TGTGCCAGCTCACCAGAGTCTAGCGGGATCATAGACACCGGGGAGCTGTTTTTT.